Included here is one TCR beta chain sequence, with context. Germline loops: CDR1 KGHSH, CDR2 LQKENI. CDR3 length equals 13 residues. V lost 7 bases and J lost 1, with 10 bases in between. The data originate from a study of blood T cell repertoires in COVID-19. About the research overall: Sites in the United States, Italy and Spain provided acute and convalescent COVID-19 samples.

In the source study's methods: Estimates of nucleated cell counts were drawn from the amplification of reference gene primers. Measured with immunoSEQ multiplex PCR; TCRdb has only the in-frame clones, and not every one. V and J calls and clone size follow that table, whereas D and trimming were derived from the DNA. The sample holds 150,000 to 200,000 clones, approximately 79% seen once. The TCR sequence derives from a man aged 60-69 years with active or convalescent COVID-19. The J gene is TRBJ1-1, the V gene TRBV18, with a weak D call TRBD1 (5 bases). Input material: peripheral blood. CDR3 nucleotides: TGTGCCAGCTTTCAGGGTGAGAACACTGAAGCTTTCTTT. Translating it yields CASFQGENTEAFF.